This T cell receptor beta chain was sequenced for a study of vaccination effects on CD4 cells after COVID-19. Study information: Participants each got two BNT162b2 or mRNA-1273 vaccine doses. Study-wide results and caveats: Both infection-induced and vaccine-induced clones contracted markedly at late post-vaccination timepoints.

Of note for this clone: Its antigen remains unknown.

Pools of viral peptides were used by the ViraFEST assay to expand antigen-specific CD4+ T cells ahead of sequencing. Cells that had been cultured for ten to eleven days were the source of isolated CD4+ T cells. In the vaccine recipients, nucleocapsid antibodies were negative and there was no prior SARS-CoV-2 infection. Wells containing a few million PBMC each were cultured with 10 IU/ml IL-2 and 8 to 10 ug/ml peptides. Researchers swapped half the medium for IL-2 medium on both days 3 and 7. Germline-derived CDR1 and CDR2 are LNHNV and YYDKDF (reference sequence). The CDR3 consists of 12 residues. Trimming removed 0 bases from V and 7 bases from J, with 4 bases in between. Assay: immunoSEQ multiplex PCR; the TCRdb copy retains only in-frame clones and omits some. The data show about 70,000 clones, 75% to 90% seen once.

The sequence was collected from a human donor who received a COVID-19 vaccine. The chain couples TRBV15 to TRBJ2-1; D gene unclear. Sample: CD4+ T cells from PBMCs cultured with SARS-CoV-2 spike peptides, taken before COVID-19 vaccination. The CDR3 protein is CATSREGNEQFF. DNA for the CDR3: TGTGCCACCAGCAGAGAGGGAAATGAGCAGTTCTTC.